This T cell receptor beta chain was obtained from a study of shared clonotypes between healthy human individuals. This CDR3 spans 16 amino acids. Germline CDR1 MDHEN, CDR2 SYDVKM. Assay used: immunoSEQ multiplex PCR; TCRdb lists only in-frame clones, some missing. The sample lists 2,500,000 or so clones; 80% to 95% were seen once. Caucasian adults residing in Nashville, Tennessee made up all the donors. This clone was picked up one time. The sample comprised naive CD4+ T cells from PBMCs. Noted subset: CD45RA+ positively selected. The J gene is TRBJ2-5, the V gene TRBV28, with 8 bases that match TRBD2. The J call is uncertain, as TRBJ2-7 better fits the DNA end. The source is a man younger than 30 in good health. Some clones in this sample may be carry-over from other donors' samples. The CDR3 reads CASSPGGVRILHEQYF. The DNA for the CDR3 is TGTGCCAGCAGTCCCGGGGGGGTGAGGATCCTCCACGAGCAGTACTTC.